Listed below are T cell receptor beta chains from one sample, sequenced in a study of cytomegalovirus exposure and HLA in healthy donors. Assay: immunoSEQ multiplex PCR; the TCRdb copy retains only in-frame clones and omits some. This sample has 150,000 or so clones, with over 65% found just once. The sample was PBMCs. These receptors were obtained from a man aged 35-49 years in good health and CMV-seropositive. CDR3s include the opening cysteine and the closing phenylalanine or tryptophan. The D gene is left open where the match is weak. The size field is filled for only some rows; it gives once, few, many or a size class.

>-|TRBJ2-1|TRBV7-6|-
CASSLSGNEQFF
TGTGCCAGCAGCTTATCGGGCAATGAGCAGTTCTTC
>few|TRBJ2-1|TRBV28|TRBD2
CASTPGRSNEQFF
TGTGCCAGCACCCCCGGGAGGAGCAATGAGCAGTTCTTC
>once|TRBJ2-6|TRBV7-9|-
CSSSRTGSGANVLTF
TGTTCCAGCAGCCGTACAGGGTCTGGGGCCAACGTCCTGACTTTC
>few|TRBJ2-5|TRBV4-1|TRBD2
CASSYGSSGRAGETQYF
TGCGCCAGCAGCTACGGGAGTAGCGGGAGGGCCGGGGAGACCCAGTACTTC
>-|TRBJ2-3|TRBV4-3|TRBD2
CASSPHRGRETQYF
TGCGCCAGCAGCCCCCACCGGGGGAGGGAAACGCAGTATTTT
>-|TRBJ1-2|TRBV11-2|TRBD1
CASSPTGALTGYTF
TGTGCCAGCAGCCCGACAGGGGCACTTACCGGGTACACCTTC
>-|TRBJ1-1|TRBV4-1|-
CASSQGFSFGDGQTF
TGCGCCAGCAGCCAAGGATTTTCCTTCGGGGACGGACAGACTTTT
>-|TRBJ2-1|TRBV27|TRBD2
CASSTQRGLTSGRRYNEQFF
TGTGCCAGCAGTACCCAACGTGGGTTGACTAGCGGGAGAAGATACAATGAGCAGTTCTTC
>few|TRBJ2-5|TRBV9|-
CASSVGGETQYF
TGTGCCAGCAGCGTAGGCGGTGAGACCCAGTACTTC
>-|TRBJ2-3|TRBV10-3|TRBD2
CAITETSGSPPDTQYF
TGTGCCATCACCGAGACTAGCGGGAGCCCCCCAGATACGCAGTATTTT
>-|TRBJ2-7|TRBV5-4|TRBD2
CASSPGGRVHEQYF
TGTGCCAGCAGCCCGGGGGGTAGGGTCCACGAGCAGTACTTC
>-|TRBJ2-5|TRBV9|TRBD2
CASSLNSGPETQYF
TGTGCCAGCTCGCTAAATAGCGGGCCAGAGACCCAGTACTTC
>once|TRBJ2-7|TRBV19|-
CASSIWIGSGYEQYF
TGTGCCAGTAGTATCTGGATTGGGAGCGGATACGAGCAGTACTTC
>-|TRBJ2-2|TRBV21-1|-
CASIVIRGPGELFF
TGTGCCAGCATTGTCATCAGGGGTCCCGGGGAGCTGTTTTTT
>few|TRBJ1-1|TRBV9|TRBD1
CASGGQGTDVSSLNTEAFF
TGTGCCAGCGGTGGCCAGGGGACAGACGTATCTTCTCTGAACACTGAAGCTTTCTTT
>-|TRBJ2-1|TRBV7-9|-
CASSPRRGSYNEQFF
TGTGCCAGCAGCCCACGAAGAGGGAGCTACAATGAGCAGTTCTTC
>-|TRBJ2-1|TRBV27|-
CASSLSLGGVNYNEQFF
TGTGCCAGCAGTTTATCCCTCGGGGGAGTGAACTACAATGAGCAGTTCTTC
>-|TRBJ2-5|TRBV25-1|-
CASGGPGLSWGQETQYF
TGTGCCAGCGGGGGCCCAGGGCTCTCATGGGGCCAAGAGACCCAGTACTTC
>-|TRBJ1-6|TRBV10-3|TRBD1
CAAGDSRNSPLHF
TGTGCCGCTGGGGACAGTCGTAATTCACCCCTCCACTTT
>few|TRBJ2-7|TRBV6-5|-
CASRFLGGDEQYF
TGTGCCAGCCGATTTCTAGGAGGTGACGAGCAGTACTTC
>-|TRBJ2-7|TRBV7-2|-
CASSQGPSSPFYEQYF
TGTGCCAGCAGTCAGGGGCCGAGCTCCCCCTTTTACGAGCAGTACTTC
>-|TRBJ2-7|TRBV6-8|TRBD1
CASGRDRGLGSYEQYF
TGTGCCAGCGGCCGGGACAGGGGACTAGGATCCTACGAGCAGTACTTC